The 25 T cell receptor beta chains below were found in one sample sequenced in a study of patients and donors after allogeneic stem cell transplantation. TCRdb re-called the RT-PCR reads with MiXCR, one entry per CDR3 protein. The data contain about a million distinct CDR3 sequences, about a sixth of them singletons. The sequencing sample was made of blood, either unsorted or a sorted T cell fraction (not recorded which). The receptors were gathered from a human donor who was either an allogeneic HSCT recipient or a stem cell or donor lymphocyte infusion donor (not recorded which). It is not recorded whose cells these are; they may come from a transplant donor.

This clonotype occurred a few times. CDR3 sequence: CSASSPGTYGYTF. The CDR3 DNA reads TGCAGTGCTAGTTCGCCGGGCACCTATGGCTACACCTTC. The chain recombines TRBV20-1 with TRBJ1-2; D is ambiguous. Germline V gene sequence: CDR1 DFQATT, CDR2 SNEGSKA (reference sequence). CDR3 length: 13 residues. V was shortened by 3 bases and J by 4 bases, with 12 bases between the two germline ends.

In its sample, this clonotype was seen a few times. The genes are TRBV12-3 or TRBV12-4 and TRBJ2-1; D tentatively fits TRBD1 or TRBD2 (6 bases each). Trimming took off 4 bases at V and 10 bases at J, with 11 bases between the two ends. The CDR3 is made up of 12 amino acids. CDR3 amino acids: CASSYSGAEQFF. CDR3 DNA sequence: TGTGCCAGCAGTTATTCGGGGGCAGAGCAGTTCTTC.

The DNA for the CDR3 is TGCGCCAGCAGCTTGGCCAGGTGGGCCTTGAAGGGAGAGCAGTACTTC. This codes for CASSLARWALKGEQYF. This chain joins TRBV5-1 and TRBJ2-7; D unclear. Between the trimmed V and J ends, which lost 0 bases and 7 bases, there was a span of 20 bases. This CDR3 has 16 residues. Germline values: CDR1 SGHRS, CDR2 YFSETQ.

About this clonotype itself: It may be a read error: a sequence one base away is much more abundant. The chain has TRBV5-1 and TRBJ2-2; the D is unclear. Germline CDR1 reads SGHRS; CDR2 reads YFSETQ. The CDR3 consists of 13 residues. The CDR3 nucleotides are TGCGCCAGCACCTTGAGACCGACGAGTGGGCTGTTTTTT. Its protein product is CASTLRPTSGLFF.

The J gene is TRBJ1-3, the V gene TRBV12-3 or TRBV12-4; 9 bases line up with TRBD1. With V trimmed by 6 bases and J by 1 base, 4 bases remained unmatched. This CDR3 comprises 15 residues. CDR3 residues: CASRRTGESGNTIYF. In nucleotides, the CDR3 is TGTGCCAGCAGAAGGACAGGGGAATCTGGAAACACCATATATTTT.

The rearrangement joins TRBV15 to TRBJ2-1; TRBD2 agrees at 9 bases. CDR1 and CDR2 (germline): LNHNV, YYDKDF (reference sequence). J lost 0 bases, V lost 7 bases, and 1 base had no gene match. This CDR3 region has 14 residues. The CDR3 DNA follows: TGTGCCACCAAGCGGGAGGACTCCTACAATGAGCAGTTCTTC. Amino acid sequence: CATKREDSYNEQFF. The whole variable domain, remainder taken from reference TRBV15 and TRBJ2-1, is DAMVIQNPRYQVTQFGKPVTLSCSQTLNHNVMYWYQQKSSQAPKLLFHYYDKDFNNEADTPDNFQSRRPNTSFCFLDIRSPGLGDTAMYLCATKREDSYNEQFFGPGTRLTVL.

The CDR3 loop reads CASSDPDRYNEKLFF. Written as DNA, the CDR3 is TGTGCCAGCAGTGACCCCGACAGATATAATGAAAAACTGTTTTTT. V gene TRBV25-1 combines with J gene TRBJ1-4, with a tentative D call TRBD1 (5 bases). CDR3 length: 15 residues. V shed 3 bases and J shed 4 bases, with 12 bases lying between them. Germline V gene lookup returns CDR1 MGHDK and CDR2 SYGVNS.

This clonotype occurred a few times. V usage is TRBV6-2 or TRBV6-3 and J usage is TRBJ1-5; 8 bases line up with TRBD1. CDR3 size: 13 residues. V shed 9 bases and J 7 bases; nucleotides not matched to a gene: 8. Germline values: CDR1 MNHEY, CDR2 SVGEGT. The CDR3 sequence: CASWQGASQPQHF. The DNA of the CDR3 is TGTGCCAGTTGGCAGGGGGCGTCGCAGCCCCAGCATTTT.

As concerns this clonotype: This may be a read error, as it is one base from a much larger clone. For the CDR3, the DNA is TGTGCCAGCAGTTTACAGCGGCGGTACGATGAGCAGTTCTTC. It encodes CASSLQRRYDEQFF. The V call is TRBV12-3 or TRBV12-4, the J call TRBJ2-1; TRBD2 is a possible D gene (5 bases). Trimming shortened V by 2 bases and J by 8 bases, and 13 bases separated the two germline ends. There are 14 residues in the CDR3.

Only a few counts were recorded for this clonotype. The gene calls are TRBV12-3 or TRBV12-4 and TRBJ2-2, with D perhaps matching TRBD2 (7 bases). The CDR3 length is 16 residues. With 0 bases removed from V and 0 bases from J, the gap between germline ends came to 8 bases. CDR3 DNA: TGTGCCAGCAGTTTAGCGCGGGGGCCGAACACCGGGGAGCTGTTTTTT. Amino acid sequence: CASSLARGPNTGELFF.

There are many counts of this clonotype. V gene TRBV20-1 combines with J gene TRBJ1-2; the D is unclear. The V and J ends lost 4 bases and 5 bases respectively, with 8 bases between them. Germline lookup yields CDR1 DFQATT and CDR2 SNEGSKA (reference sequence). There are 11 residues in the CDR3. The CDR3 coding sequence is TGCAGTGCTACCGGGGATTATGGCTACACCTTC. Translating gives CSATGDYGYTF.

The chain employs TRBV6-1 and TRBJ2-1; D not certain. The CDR3 is made up of 13 amino acids. Deletions cut 7 bases from V and 8 bases from J, with 15 bases between. The germline gives CDR1 MNHNS, CDR2 SASEGT. The CDR3 DNA sequence: TGTGCCAGCACCCCCCAGATGGGCGATGAGCAGTTCTTC. This sequence encodes CASTPQMGDEQFF.

V gene TRBV5-6 combines with J gene TRBJ2-7; D possibly matches TRBD1 or TRBD2 (5 bases each). Germline-derived CDR1 and CDR2 are SGHDT and YYEEEE. Trimming took 0 bases from V and 5 from J, leaving 15 bases between them. This CDR3 region has 15 residues. The CDR3 DNA sequence: TGTGCCAGCAGCTTGGGAGGGTGGACATCCCACGAGCAGTACTTC. Translating it yields CASSLGGWTSHEQYF.

This clonotype has at least ten counts. The genes are TRBV12-3 or TRBV12-4 and TRBJ2-5; D is possibly TRBD2 (6 bases). Between the trimmed V and J ends, which lost 2 bases and 4 bases, there was a span of 14 bases. The CDR3 is made up of 15 amino acids. The CDR3 nucleotides are TGTGCCAGCAGTTTATTTGGCGGGAAGGGAGAGACCCAGTACTTC. Its protein product is CASSLFGGKGETQYF.

This clonotype was seen a handful of times. V and J are TRBV10-3 and TRBJ1-1, with D uncertain. Per germline, CDR1 ENHRY and CDR2 SYGVKD. Between the trimmed V and J ends, which lost 0 bases and 6 bases, there was a span of 17 bases. The CDR3 is made up of 16 amino acids. The chain's CDR3 is CAISESTTRVTSEAFF. The CDR3 DNA reads as TGTGCCATCAGTGAGTCGACAACTAGGGTTACGTCTGAAGCTTTCTTT.

In its sample, this clonotype was seen many times. CDR3 in amino acids: CASSHYGTSGTDTQYF. The CDR3 region has the DNA TGTGCCAGCAGTCATTATGGGACTAGCGGCACAGATACGCAGTATTTT. The chain carries TRBV12-3 or TRBV12-4 and TRBJ2-3, with 10 nucleotides matching TRBD2. This CDR3 is built from 16 residues. V lost 5 bases to trimming and J lost 1 base; unmatched junction nucleotides: 6.

This clonotype was counted only a few times. This chain uses TRBV29-1 with TRBJ1-5; no definite D call. The CDR3 is 13 amino acids. V lost 5 bases, J lost 1 base, and 9 bases lay in between. Germline lookup yields CDR1 SQVTM and CDR2 ANQGSEA. CDR3 in DNA: TGCAGCGTTTCCGGACGGAGCAATCAGCCCCAGCATTTT. Translation: CSVSGRSNQPQHF.

The rearrangement joins TRBV20-1 to TRBJ2-3, with 7 bases lining up with TRBD2. Trimming at V came to 0 bases and at J to 3 bases, leaving 6 bases not matched to a gene. This CDR3 is built from 15 residues. Germline lookup yields CDR1 DFQATT and CDR2 SNEGSKA (reference sequence). CDR3: CSAREGRRGTDTQYF. CDR3 sequence (DNA): TGCAGTGCTAGAGAGGGACGGCGGGGGACAGATACGCAGTATTTT.

V and J are TRBV2 and TRBJ2-7, with D tentatively TRBD2 (6 bases). The V end lost 6 bases, the J end lost 1 base, and 22 bases lay between the germline ends. Per germline, CDR1 SNHLY and CDR2 FYNNEI. This CDR3 spans 17 amino acids. CDR3 sequence reads: CASSVPISGRESYEQYF. CDR3 coding DNA: TGTGCCAGCAGCGTTCCCATATCGGGTCGGGAGTCCTACGAGCAGTACTTC.

The genes are TRBV4-2 and TRBJ1-2; no reliable D call. Germline-derived CDR1 and CDR2 are LGHNA and YNFKEQ. The CDR3 covers 14 residues. Between the trimmed V and J ends, which lost 0 bases and 1 base, there was a span of 6 bases. CDR3 region: CASSQDDFNYGYTF. CDR3 bases: TGTGCCAGCAGCCAAGACGACTTTAACTATGGCTACACCTTC.

This sequence joins TRBV7-9 and TRBJ2-5; 7 bases are a match to TRBD2. V shed 5 bases and J 7 bases; nucleotides not matched to a gene: 10. Germline CDR1 and CDR2: SEHNR and FQNEAQ (reference sequence). CDR3 size: 14 residues. The DNA of the CDR3 is TGTGCCAGCAGCCCCAGAAGCGGGGTGGCGACCCAGTACTTC. Translation: CASSPRSGVATQYF.

The chain uses TRBV21-1 and TRBJ2-7; the table assigns TRBD2, which was not confirmed against the DNA. TRBV21-1 is marked as a pseudogene. The CDR3 length is 15 residues. The CDR3: CASSKGRGGLHEQYF. In nucleotides, the CDR3 is TGTGCCAGCAGCAAAGGGCGCGGAGGGCTGCACGAGCAGTACTTC.

This clonotype was counted only a few times. V usage is TRBV3-1 and J usage is TRBJ2-3; 7 bases align to TRBD2. CDR1 is LGHDT, CDR2 YNNKEL, per germline (reference sequence). The CDR3 is made up of 16 amino acids. Trimming cost V 1 base and J 2 bases; bases outside gene matches: 6. The CDR3 loop is CASSQGASGPTDTQYF. The CDR3 coding sequence is TGTGCCAGCAGCCAAGGTGCTAGCGGCCCCACAGATACGCAGTATTTT.

The CDR3 here is CASSLIGRALGTNYGYTF. CDR3 nucleotides: TGTGCCAGCAGCTTAATCGGCAGGGCTTTGGGGACCAACTATGGCTACACCTTC. The V call is TRBV11-1, the J call TRBJ1-2; TRBD1 is a possible D gene (5 bases). Between the trimmed V and J ends, which lost 2 bases and 2 bases, there was a span of 21 bases. This CDR3 spans 18 amino acids. Germline lookup yields CDR1 SGHAT and CDR2 FQDESV (reference sequence).

The chain uses TRBV30 and TRBJ1-4; TRBD1 is a possible D gene (6 bases). The germline V gene has CDR1 GTSNPN and CDR2 SVGIG (reference sequence). CDR3 length equals 15 residues. Between the trimmed V and J ends, which lost 3 bases and 1 base, there was a span of 12 bases. The CDR3 DNA reads TGTGCCTGGAGCGGACACAGGGTAACTAATGAAAAACTGTTTTTT. This codes for CAWSGHRVTNEKLFF.